The T cell receptor beta chain described here comes from a study of PD-1 blockade in classical Hodgkin lymphoma. CDR1 and CDR2 from the germline V gene are SGHTA and FQGNSA. CDR3 size: 14 residues. Trimming shortened V by 2 bases and J by 4 bases, and 10 bases separated the two germline ends. In its sample, this clone was seen once. Time point noted: cycle 4 day 1 (C4D1), after about 6 weeks of nivolumab. Each patient's relapse followed autologous stem cell transplantation, and brentuximab vedotin exposure varied. Sequencing used immunoSEQ multiplex PCR; TCRdb keeps in-frame clones, though not all of them. The sample holds 35,000 to 50,000 clones; less than 75% are singletons and the top ten take 3.1%.

The chain joins TRBV7-2 to TRBJ2-3; possible D gene TRBD1, 5 bases. Sample: peripheral blood mononuclear cells (PBMCs), taken before the fourth cycle of nivolumab. The receptor was isolated from a human donor with classical Hodgkin lymphoma. Written as DNA, the CDR3 is TGTGCCAGCAGCTTAACGCAGGGCTCAGATACGCAGTATTTT. Translation gives CASSLTQGSDTQYF.